The next 20 T cell receptor beta chains were all read from a single sample in a study of cytomegalovirus exposure and HLA in healthy donors. The PCR made use of 60 Vbeta and 13 Jbeta primers. The repertoire was sequenced with immunoSEQ multiplex PCR; TCRdb's copy has only in-frame clones and lacks some. The table has roughly 68,000 clones, around 80% seen once. Sequencing was performed on PBMCs. The source of these receptors is a woman aged 25 to 39 in good health and CMV-seropositive.

The rearrangement links TRBV5-5 to TRBJ2-1; 7 nucleotides line up with TRBD2. V shed 5 bases and J 5 bases; nucleotides not matched to a gene: 7. Germline V gene lookup returns CDR1 SGHKS and CDR2 YYEKEE (reference sequence). This CDR3 comprises 14 residues. This CDR3 reads CASRSFREDNEQFF. CDR3 sequence (DNA): TGTGCCAGCAGGAGTTTCCGGGAGGACAATGAGCAGTTCTTC. The full variable domain, in which reference TRBV5-5 and TRBJ2-1 provide the parts outside the CDR3, is DAGVTQSPTHLIKTRGQQVTLRCSPISGHKSVSWYQQVLGQGPQFIFQYYEKEERGRGNFPDRFSARQFPNYSSELNVNALLLGDSALYLCASRSFREDNEQFFGPGTRLTVL.

This clone has only a few counts. The chain combines TRBV7-8 with TRBJ2-1; the D is unclear. Trimming pared 5 bases from V and 7 bases from J, leaving 12 bases between. Per germline, CDR1 SGHVS and CDR2 FQNEAQ. The CDR3 runs 13 residues. CDR3 in DNA: TGTGCCAGCAGCCCCGTGGAGCGAAATGAGCAGTTCTTC. As protein: CASSPVERNEQFF.

For this clone: In the same sample, other DNA sequences code for this CDR3. V gene TRBV28 combines with J gene TRBJ2-1, with D maybe TRBD2 (6 bases). Germline assignment: CDR1 MDHEN and CDR2 SYDVKM. Trimming took 6 bases from V and 1 from J, leaving 10 bases between them. This CDR3 is built from 14 residues. CDR3 loop: CASSHGGSYNEQFF. Here the CDR3 DNA reads TGTGCCAGCAGCCATGGGGGGTCCTACAATGAGCAGTTCTTC.

V gene TRBV7-2 combines with J gene TRBJ2-5, with 8 bases matching TRBD1. The better agreement between TRBJ2-7 and the DNA end casts doubt on the J call. The length of the CDR3 is 14 residues. From germline, CDR1 is SGHTA and CDR2 FQGNSA. The CDR3 DNA is TGTGCCAGCAGCTTAGGAGACAGGGGCTACGAGCAGTACTTC. It translates to CASSLGDRGYEQYF.

This chain uses TRBV28 with TRBJ2-4; 7 bases align to TRBD1. V dropped 4 bases and J dropped 0; count of bases not matched to a gene: 9. This CDR3 has 17 amino acids. Germline V gives CDR1 MDHEN, CDR2 SYDVKM. CDR3 nucleotides: TGTGCCAGCAGTTCATGGGGGACAGACCTAGCCAAAAACATTCAGTACTTC. This sequence encodes CASSSWGTDLAKNIQYF.

This clone occurred once. The J gene is TRBJ2-5, the V gene TRBV9; D is perhaps TRBD1 (6 bases). In germline, CDR1 is SGDLS, CDR2 YYNGEE. Between the trimmed V and J ends, which lost 0 bases and 5 bases, there was a span of 14 bases. The CDR3 has 15 amino acids. CDR3 sequence: CASSVEQQGRETQYF. The DNA of the CDR3 is TGTGCCAGCAGCGTAGAGCAACAGGGTCGGGAGACCCAGTACTTC.

The genes are TRBV7-2 and TRBJ2-7; 8 nucleotides agree with TRBD1. Looked up from germline, CDR1 is SGHTA and CDR2 is FQGNSA. CDR3 length: 14 amino acids. The junction had 1 base not matched to a gene; V was cut back by 3 bases and J by 0 bases. CDR3 DNA: TGTGCCAGCAGCTTGGACAGGGTCTCCTACGAGCAGTACTTC. It translates to CASSLDRVSYEQYF.

This clone was seen just once. The chain combines TRBV7-2 with TRBJ1-3; D gene uncertain. V was pared by 1 base and J by 0 bases, with 13 bases between. This CDR3 contains 17 residues. Germline CDR1 is SGHTA and CDR2 is FQGNSA. This CDR3 is CASSLESVSFSGNTIYF. In nucleotides, the CDR3 is TGTGCCAGCAGCTTAGAGAGCGTCTCCTTCTCTGGAAACACCATATATTTT.

This chain connects TRBV5-1 to TRBJ1-1, with no clear D. The CDR3 sequence is 13 residues long. The germline gives CDR1 SGHRS, CDR2 YFSETQ. V lost 0 bases and J 5 bases, leaving 8 bases between the germline ends. The CDR3 DNA follows: TGCGCCAGCAGCTTGGCCGGGGTGACTGAAGCTTTCTTT. It yields the protein CASSLAGVTEAFF. The complete variable domain, with remaining parts taken from reference TRBV5-1 and TRBJ1-1, reads KAGVTQTPRYLIKTRGQQVTLSCSPISGHRSVSWYQQTPGQGLQFLFEYFSETQRNKGNFPGRFSGRQFSNSRSEMNVSTLELGDSALYLCASSLAGVTEAFFGQGTRLTVV.

The gene calls are TRBV9 and TRBJ1-2; the D gene is possibly TRBD1 (6 bases). V was pared by 5 bases and J by 5 bases, with 16 bases between. Per the germline V gene, CDR1 is SGDLS and CDR2 is YYNGEE. CDR3 length equals 14 residues. CDR3 nucleotide sequence: TGTGCCAGCAGGCCTTGGACAGAAGCTTATGGCTACACCTTC. Translating it yields CASRPWTEAYGYTF.

The chain couples TRBV29-1 to TRBJ2-5, with D possibly being TRBD1 (5 bases). The germline gives CDR1 SQVTM, CDR2 ANQGSEA. The CDR3 length is 13 residues. The germline V and J ends were trimmed by 4 bases and 3 bases, with 12 bases remaining between them. CDR3 amino acids: CSVGPRREETQYF. The DNA of the CDR3 is TGCAGCGTTGGCCCCCGCAGGGAAGAGACCCAGTACTTC.

The chain combines TRBV9 with TRBJ2-7; 8 nucleotides align to TRBD2. There are 16 residues in the CDR3. Germline CDR1 and CDR2: SGDLS and YYNGEE. The V gene end was trimmed by 0 bases and the J gene end by 2 bases; junction bases not matched to a gene: 7. DNA for the CDR3: TGTGCCAGCAGCGTAGGAGGGCTAGCGGGCCCCTACGAGCAGTACTTC. Protein product: CASSVGGLAGPYEQYF.

V usage is TRBV7-9 and J usage is TRBJ1-2, with 7 bases that match TRBD1. CDR1 is SEHNR and CDR2 is FQNEAQ in the germline V gene (reference sequence). The CDR3 consists of 15 residues. With V trimmed by 1 base and J by 6 bases, 8 bases remained unmatched. The CDR3 protein is CASSLGLSTGNGYTF. The CDR3 bases are TGTGCCAGCAGCTTAGGTCTCTCGACAGGGAATGGCTACACCTTC.

The rearrangement uses TRBV5-1 and TRBJ1-1, with D perhaps TRBD1 (5 bases). V was cut by 4 bases and J by 0 bases, with 22 bases left in between. The CDR3 is 18 residues long. Germline CDR1 is SGHRS and CDR2 is YFSETQ. The CDR3 here is CASSRVTGSQRMNTEAFF. The CDR3 DNA sequence: TGCGCCAGCAGCCGGGTTACAGGAAGCCAACGCATGAACACTGAAGCTTTCTTT.

This sequence joins TRBV28 and TRBJ2-1; 14 bases match TRBD2. There are 17 residues in the CDR3. The germline CDR1 and CDR2 sequences are MDHEN and SYDVKM. V lost 6 bases, J lost 5 bases, and 9 bases stayed unmatched. The CDR3 region has the DNA TGTGCCAGCAGGCGAGGGACTAGCGGGAGTATCCACAATGAGCAGTTCTTC. It specifies CASRRGTSGSIHNEQFF.

This clone turned up a few times. One end of the junction varies from germline; a read error may be responsible. The gene calls are TRBV15 and TRBJ1-2; a weak D match, TRBD1 (5 bases). Germline V CDR1 and CDR2: LNHNV, YYDKDF (reference sequence). The CDR3 length is 13 residues. CDR3 DNA: TGTGCCACCAGCAGAGGGGGCCAGCGTATATCCTCCTTC. Amino acids: CATSRGGQRISSF.

CDR3 nucleotides: TGCGCCAGCAGCCCCCCCCGGGATGAGCAGTTCTTC. It translates to CASSPPRDEQFF. V gene TRBV4-1 combines with J gene TRBJ2-1; D is unresolved. V shed 4 bases and J shed 8 bases, with 9 bases lying between them. The germline V gene encodes CDR1 MGHRA and CDR2 YSYEKL. The CDR3 is made up of 12 amino acids.

This chain links TRBV28 with TRBJ2-1; D is perhaps TRBD1 (6 bases). Germline loops: CDR1 MDHEN, CDR2 SYDVKM. The length of the CDR3 is 12 residues. Trimming removed 7 bases at V and 5 bases at J, with 9 bases between. In DNA form, the CDR3 reads TGTGCCAGCACCTACAGGGACAATGAGCAGTTCTTC. Translated: CASTYRDNEQFF.

This chain connects TRBV4-2 to TRBJ2-7; 7 bases match TRBD2. V gave up 4 bases and J gave up 2 bases; unmatched junction bases: 8. Germline V gene sequence: CDR1 LGHNA, CDR2 YNFKEQ. This CDR3 is 15 amino acids long. The CDR3 protein is CASSPASSGTYEQYF. DNA of the CDR3: TGTGCCAGCAGCCCAGCTTCCAGCGGGACCTACGAGCAGTACTTC.

The table lists this clone with a few counts. The chain employs TRBV18 and TRBJ2-7; TRBD1 matches 7 bases. The CDR3 consists of 14 residues. CDR1 is KGHSH and CDR2 is LQKENI in the germline V gene. V lost 1 base to trimming and J lost 3 bases; unmatched junction nucleotides: 3. CDR3 in amino acids: CASSPRAGGYEQYF. CDR3 coding DNA: TGTGCCAGCTCACCACGGGCAGGGGGCTACGAGCAGTACTTC. The variable domain in full, with the rest retrieved from reference TRBV18 and TRBJ2-7, is NAGVMQNPRHLVRRRGQEARLRCSPMKGHSHVYWYRQLPEEGLKFMVYLQKENIIDESGMPKERFSAEFPKEGPSILRIQQVVRGDSAAYFCASSPRAGGYEQYFGPGTRLTVT.